This is a list of T cell receptor beta chains from one sample in a study of T cells after yellow fever vaccination. TCRdb reanalysed the 5' RACE reads using MiXCR and keeps one entry per CDR3 protein. The sample lists fewer than 400,000 distinct CDR3 sequences, 6.2% occurring once. Specimen: PBMCs, collected 5 days after the yellow fever booster vaccination. The receptors come from a man younger than 45 who received the YFV17D yellow fever vaccine. The CDR3 runs from the conserved cysteine through the conserved F or W. A D gene is named only where the DNA matches it firmly. Only some rows state a clone size, as once, few, many or a class for expanded clones.

J	D	size	V	DNA	CDR3
TRBJ2-2	NA	few	TRBV10-2	TGCGCCAGCGGCCCATTGAACACCGGGGAGCTGTTTTTT	CASGPLNTGELFF
TRBJ2-7	NA	few	TRBV7-9	TGTGCCAGCAGCGCCGGGCCCCTCATATACGAGCAGTACTTC	CASSAGPLIYEQYF
TRBJ2-2	NA	many	TRBV5-1	TGCGCCAGCAGCATACAGGGAACGGCGGACACCGGGGAGCTGTTTTTT	CASSIQGTADTGELFF
TRBJ2-6	TRBD1	NA	TRBV19	TGTGCCAGTACCATCACAGGGGCTGGGGCCAACGTCCTGACTTTC	CASTITGAGANVLTF
TRBJ2-1	TRBD2	few	TRBV5-1	TGCGCCAGCAGCTTCGTCTTAGCGGGGGGGAGCTCCTACAATGAGCAGTTCTTC	CASSFVLAGGSSYNEQFF
TRBJ2-7	NA	few	TRBV20-1	TGCAGTGCTAGGGACACTTCCTACGAGCAGTACTTC	CSARDTSYEQYF
TRBJ1-1	NA	many	TRBV24-1	TGTGCCACCAGTGATTTCAGCACTGAAGCTTTCTTT	CATSDFSTEAFF
TRBJ2-1	TRBD2	many	TRBV6-5	TGTGCCAGCAGTTACGTTAGCGGGAGTTACAATGAGCAGTTCTTC	CASSYVSGSYNEQFF
TRBJ2-4	TRBD1	many	TRBV5-1	TGCGCCAGCAGCCTCCCAGGGGGAGCCAAAAACATTCAGTACTTC	CASSLPGGAKNIQYF
TRBJ2-1	TRBD2	few	TRBV14	TGTGCCAGCAGCACCTGGGGTCTAGCGGAATACAATGAGCAGTTCTTC	CASSTWGLAEYNEQFF
TRBJ2-5	NA	many	TRBV3-1	TGTGCCACACTAGACAGTAAAGAGACCCAGTACTTC	CATLDSKETQYF
TRBJ2-3	TRBD2	few	TRBV12-3/TRBV12-4	TGTGCCAGCAGACTAGCGGGGACCTCATATACGCAGTATTTT	CASRLAGTSYTQYF
TRBJ2-4	TRBD1	few	TRBV12-3/TRBV12-4	TGTGCCAGCTGTCGGGACAGTGGCATTCAGTACTTC	CASCRDSGIQYF
TRBJ1-5	TRBD1	few	TRBV3-1	TGTGCCAGCAGCCAAGATCGTTCCGGGCCAGGGGGACAGCCCCAGCATTTT	CASSQDRSGPGGQPQHF
TRBJ2-4	TRBD1	NA	TRBV7-2	TGTGCCAGCAGCTTCATAACAGGGGGAATAGCCAAAAACATTCAGTACTTC	CASSFITGGIAKNIQYF
TRBJ2-5	TRBD1	many	TRBV5-1	TGCGCCAGCAGCGACCCGGGACAGGGGCCTGCCCAAGAGACCCAGTACTTC	CASSDPGQGPAQETQYF
TRBJ1-5	NA	few	TRBV11-2	TGTGCCAGCAGCCCCGGACGGGCGGAGCCCCAGCATTTT	CASSPGRAEPQHF
TRBJ2-3	TRBD2	few	TRBV29-1	TGCAGCGCTGTAGCGGGAGGGGTCTCGGATACGCAGTATTTT	CSAVAGGVSDTQYF